Following are 15 T cell receptor beta chains from one sample sequenced in a study of PD-1 blockade in mismatch repair-deficient tumors. TCRdb's table, derived via immunoSEQ multiplex PCR, lists solely in-frame clones and lacks some. The repertoire consists of roughly 16,000 clones, with 80% to 85% occurring once and the leading ten covering almost 3.5%. The sequencing used PBMCs, collected 4 weeks after starting pembrolizumab. Receptors originate from an adult with mismatch repair-deficient cancer.

This rearrangement joins TRBV7-2 to TRBJ1-5; TRBD1 might be the D (6 bases). CDR1 is SGHTA and CDR2 is FQGNSA in the germline V gene. CDR3 length: 16 amino acids. Trimming took 4 bases from V and 0 from J, leaving 13 bases between them. CDR3 region: CASSSSTGFSNQPQHF. CDR3 in DNA: TGTGCCAGCAGCTCATCAACAGGGTTTAGCAATCAGCCCCAGCATTTT. The entire variable domain, with the rest obtained from reference TRBV7-2 and TRBJ1-5, is as follows: GAGVSQSPSNKVTEKGKDVELRCDPISGHTALYWYRQSLGQGLEFLIYFQGNSAPDKSGLPSDRFSAERTGGSVSTLTIQRTQQEDSAVYLCASSSSTGFSNQPQHFGDGTRLSIL.

The V gene is TRBV5-1, the J gene TRBJ2-2; the D gene is possibly TRBD1 (7 bases). CDR3 size: 18 residues. Trimming took off 1 base at V and 4 bases at J, with 20 bases between the two ends. CDR1 and CDR2 (germline): SGHRS, YFSETQ. DNA for the CDR3: TGCGCCAGCAGCTTGAGGAGGGGGCCTAGTATGGGCACCGGGGAGCTGTTTTTT. Encoded protein: CASSLRRGPSMGTGELFF.

This clone was seen once. This chain links TRBV7-6 with TRBJ2-7; weak D call: TRBD1 (6 bases). Trimming took 4 bases from V and 6 from J, leaving 13 bases between them. The CDR3 has 13 residues. Germline CDR1 reads SGHVS; CDR2 reads FNYEAQ. The CDR3 DNA reads TGTGCCAGCAGCTGGGCGACAGGAGGCGAGCAGTACTTC. As protein: CASSWATGGEQYF.

The chain recombines TRBV7-2 with TRBJ2-1; 7 bases agree with TRBD2. CDR1 is SGHTA, CDR2 FQGNSA, per germline. V was pared by 5 bases and J by 7 bases, with 8 bases of the junction left unmatched. CDR3 size: 14 residues. The CDR3 DNA reads TGTGCCAGCAGCAGACTAGCTGGTGGGAATGAGCAGTTCTTC. It yields the protein CASSRLAGGNEQFF.

This chain connects TRBV7-3 to TRBJ1-1; D unclear. In germline, CDR1 is SGHTA, CDR2 FQGTGA. The CDR3 runs 14 residues. Trimming left V 2 bases short and J 1 base short, with 8 bases between. The CDR3 here is CASSLSAGNTEAFF. The CDR3 DNA reads TGTGCCAGCAGCTTATCGGCGGGGAACACTGAAGCTTTCTTT.

This clone was counted a single time. The chain employs TRBV5-1 and TRBJ1-4; TRBD1 agrees at 8 bases. V lost 4 bases, J lost 7 bases, and 12 bases stayed unmatched. The length of the CDR3 is 16 residues. The germline V gene encodes CDR1 SGHRS and CDR2 YFSETQ. The CDR3, as DNA: TGCGCCAGCAGCCCTATTGAGACAGGGGATCTTGAAAAACTGTTTTTT. It specifies CASSPIETGDLEKLFF.

This clone came up a few times. This chain links TRBV25-1 with TRBJ1-6; 7 bases are shared with TRBD1. The CDR3 loop spans 15 amino acids. Germline V lookup: CDR1 MGHDK, CDR2 SYGVNS. V shed 6 bases, J shed 5 bases, and the junction held 7 bases outside the gene matches. Here the CDR3 DNA reads TGTGCCAGCAGGCAGACAGGGTGGGATAATTCACCCCTCCACTTT. It yields the protein CASRQTGWDNSPLHF.

V gene TRBV4-1 combines with J gene TRBJ1-2, with 11 bases lining up with TRBD1. J was trimmed by 5 bases and V by 0 bases; bases with no gene match: 5. Germline V gives CDR1 MGHRA, CDR2 YSYEKL. The CDR3 totals 16 residues. CDR3 residues: CASSQDIGDRGYGYTF. CDR3 bases: TGCGCCAGCAGCCAAGATATTGGGGACAGGGGGTATGGCTACACCTTC.

This rearrangement joins TRBV7-7 to TRBJ2-5; 9 bases align to TRBD2. Losses at the gene ends were 5 bases for V and 3 bases for J; bases not matched to a gene: 7. The CDR3 loop spans 15 amino acids. Looked up from germline, CDR1 is SSHAT and CDR2 is FNYEAQ (reference sequence). This chain's CDR3 is CASSPSLAGKETQYF. The CDR3, as DNA: TGTGCCAGCAGCCCATCCCTAGCGGGAAAAGAGACCCAGTACTTC. Drawing the rest from reference TRBV7-7 and TRBJ2-5, the complete variable domain is GAGVSQSPRYKVTKRGQDVTLRCDPISSHATLYWYQQALGQGPEFLTYFNYEAQPDKSGLPSDRFSAERPEGSISTLTIQRTEQRDSAMYRCASSPSLAGKETQYFGPGTRLLVL.

This clone occurred once. The chain joins TRBV9 to TRBJ1-1; D is ambiguous. CDR1 is SGDLS and CDR2 is YYNGEE in the germline V gene. This CDR3 is built from 13 residues. V was trimmed by 3 bases and J by 5 bases, leaving 11 bases between them. CDR3 DNA sequence: TGTGCCAGCAGCGGGCTGACAAAGACTGAAGCTTTCTTT. It translates to CASSGLTKTEAFF.

The chain couples TRBV7-2 to TRBJ2-7; D is possibly TRBD1 (6 bases). Trimming took off 4 bases at V and 3 bases at J, with 10 bases between the two ends. The CDR3 spans 13 residues. The germline gives CDR1 SGHTA, CDR2 FQGNSA. The CDR3 DNA reads as TGTGCCAGCAGCTACAGGGTTGACTACGAGCAGTACTTC. It yields the protein CASSYRVDYEQYF.

The chain joins TRBV6-5 to TRBJ1-6; TRBD1 is a possible D gene (6 bases). Per germline, CDR1 MNHEY and CDR2 SVGAGI. Trimming removed 5 bases from V and 12 bases from J, with 11 bases in between. The CDR3 contains 12 residues. CDR3 in amino acids: CASSNRELPLHF. The CDR3 bases are TGTGCCAGCAGTAACAGGGAGTTACCCCTCCACTTT.

The J gene is TRBJ2-1, the V gene TRBV7-3; 11 bases are shared with TRBD1. V gave up 4 bases and J gave up 7 bases; unmatched junction bases: 9. The germline V gene encodes CDR1 SGHTA and CDR2 FQGTGA. CDR3 length: 16 residues. The CDR3 here is CASSSQGQGARNEQFF. The CDR3 DNA reads TGTGCCAGCAGCTCCCAAGGACAGGGGGCCCGGAATGAGCAGTTCTTC.

The V call is TRBV9, the J call TRBJ1-4; 8 nucleotides line up with TRBD1. Per germline, CDR1 SGDLS and CDR2 YYNGEE. This CDR3 spans 14 amino acids. With 7 bases clipped from V and 0 bases from J, the junction kept 2 bases outside the gene matches. The CDR3 nucleotides are TGTGCCAGCGGACAGGGAGCAACTAATGAAAAACTGTTTTTT. Translated, it gives CASGQGATNEKLFF.

This chain connects TRBV7-9 to TRBJ2-3, with D perhaps matching TRBD2 (5 bases). CDR1 and CDR2 (germline): SEHNR, FQNEAQ (reference sequence). The CDR3 is 16 amino acids. V was clipped by 8 bases and J by 0 bases, with 18 bases between them. The CDR3 DNA follows: TGTGCCAGCTACCCACCCCAAGCGGTTAGCACAGATACGCAGTATTTT. It codes for CASYPPQAVSTDTQYF.